This T cell receptor (beta chain) was sequenced in a study of T cells in Graves' hyperthyroidism and ophthalmopathy. Amplification of TCR beta CDR3 regions used RNA as the template. The study used the HTBI primer set for a first-round RT-PCR of the TCR CDR3. TCRdb re-derived calls from the multiplex PCR reads in MiXCR, one entry per CDR3 protein. Here the sample spans nearly 600,000 distinct CDR3 sequences, approximately 15% being singletons. The CDR3 is 15 residues long. V lost 0 bases, J lost 7 bases, and 4 bases stayed unmatched. CDR1 MNHEY and CDR2 SMNVEV come from the germline V gene (reference sequence). In this sample, this clonotype turned up many times.

The receptor was derived from a woman aged 18-29 years with Graves' ophthalmopathy. The genes are TRBV27 and TRBJ1-5; 9 bases are shared with TRBD1. The material sequenced was blood. The CDR3 DNA reads TGTGCCAGCAGTTTATCGGGGACAGGGCGGCAGCCCCAGCATTTT. It codes for CASSLSGTGRQPQHF.